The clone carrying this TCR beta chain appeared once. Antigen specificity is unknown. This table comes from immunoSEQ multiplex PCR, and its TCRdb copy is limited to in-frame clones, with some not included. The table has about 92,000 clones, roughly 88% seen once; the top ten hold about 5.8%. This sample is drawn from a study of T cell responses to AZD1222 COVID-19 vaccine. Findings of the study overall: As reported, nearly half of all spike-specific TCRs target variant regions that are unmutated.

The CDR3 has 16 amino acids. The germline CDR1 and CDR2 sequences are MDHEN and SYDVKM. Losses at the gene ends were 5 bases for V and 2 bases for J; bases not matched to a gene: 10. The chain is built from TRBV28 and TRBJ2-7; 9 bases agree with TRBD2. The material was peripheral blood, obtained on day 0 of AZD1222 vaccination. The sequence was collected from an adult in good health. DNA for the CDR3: TGTGCCAGCAGTGGGCCTCTGCGGGAGGGAACCTACGAGCAGTACTTC. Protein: CASSGPLREGTYEQYF.